One and the same sample provided the 11 T cell receptor beta chains below, sequenced in a study of blood T cell repertoires in COVID-19. Clones were sequenced by immunoSEQ multiplex PCR, and TCRdb holds only the in-frame ones, with some missing. This table has roughly 400,000 clones, roughly 91% appearing once. Material for sequencing was PBMCs or T cells enriched from blood (not recorded which). Receptors were obtained from a man between 18 and 29 years old who had recovered from COVID-19.

This rearrangement joins TRBV4-2 to TRBJ2-1; a possible D gene is TRBD2 (6 bases). Trimming took off 1 base at V and 6 bases at J, with 25 bases between the two ends. CDR3 length equals 19 residues. Germline V gives CDR1 LGHNA, CDR2 YNFKEQ. The CDR3 is CASSQGYDPRRGDLNEQFF. The CDR3 nucleotides read TGTGCCAGCAGCCAAGGCTACGATCCTAGGCGGGGAGATCTCAATGAGCAGTTCTTC.

V is TRBV3-1 (or the pseudogene TRBV3-2) and J is TRBJ2-7; 9 nucleotides agree with TRBD2. This CDR3 spans 15 amino acids. Germline V gives CDR1 LGHDT, CDR2 YNNKEL (reference sequence). The V and J ends lost 4 bases and 6 bases, in that order; junction bases with no gene match: 10. The CDR3 is CASSPNGGGAAEQYF. The CDR3 nucleotides read TGTGCCAGCAGCCCCAATGGCGGGGGGGCTGCCGAGCAGTACTTC.

The V gene is TRBV7-8, the J gene TRBJ2-2; D is perhaps TRBD2 (5 bases). V shed 5 bases and J shed 1 base, with 14 bases lying between them. The CDR3 consists of 16 residues. Looked up from germline, CDR1 is SGHVS and CDR2 is FQNEAQ. CDR3 loop: CASSLIEAVNTGELFF. Written as DNA, the CDR3 is TGTGCCAGCAGCCTCATCGAAGCGGTGAACACCGGGGAGCTGTTTTTT. Filled out from reference TRBV7-8 and TRBJ2-2, the complete variable domain reads GAGVSQSPRYKVAKRGQDVALRCDPISGHVSLFWYQQALGQGPEFLTYFQNEAQLDKSGLPSDRFFAERPEGSVSTLKIQRTQQEDSAVYLCASSLIEAVNTGELFFGEGSRLTVL.

The gene calls are TRBV7-8 and TRBJ1-2; the D is unclear. Germline V gene lookup returns CDR1 SGHVS and CDR2 FQNEAQ. The germline V and J ends were trimmed by 5 bases and 8 bases, with 12 bases remaining between them. The CDR3 extends over 12 amino acids. CDR3 sequence: CASSTSAVGYTF. The CDR3 bases are TGTGCCAGCAGCACTAGCGCGGTAGGCTACACCTTC. Supplemented by reference TRBV7-8 and TRBJ1-2, the full variable domain reads GAGVSQSPRYKVAKRGQDVALRCDPISGHVSLFWYQQALGQGPEFLTYFQNEAQLDKSGLPSDRFFAERPEGSVSTLKIQRTQQEDSAVYLCASSTSAVGYTFGSGTRLTVV.

The rearrangement uses TRBV5-8 and TRBJ2-5; 11 positions agree with TRBD2. The CDR3 spans 16 residues. CDR1 and CDR2 (germline): SGHTS, YDEGEE. The trim removed 1 base at V and 4 bases at J, leaving 6 bases unmatched. CDR3 nucleotides: TGTGCCAGCAGCTTGTTGCTAGCGGGAGGAGGAGAGACCCAGTACTTC. The encoded protein is CASSLLLAGGGETQYF.

Here the CDR3 reads CASSEGGQFGPQHF. The CDR3 DNA sequence: TGTGCCAGCAGTGAAGGGGGCCAATTTGGGCCCCAGCATTTT. This chain connects TRBV6-1 to TRBJ1-5; maybe TRBD1 (5 bases). Germline V lookup: CDR1 MNHNS, CDR2 SASEGT. Trimming removed 1 base at V and 9 bases at J, with 13 bases between. The CDR3 runs 14 residues.

This chain uses TRBV28 with TRBJ1-6; D gene ambiguous. The CDR3 spans 17 residues. Germline loops: CDR1 MDHEN, CDR2 SYDVKM. Trimming stripped 6 bases from V and 7 bases from J, with 22 bases between. The CDR3 loop is CASRGDEVHILNSPLHF. CDR3 nucleotide sequence: TGTGCCAGCAGGGGAGACGAAGTACACATTTTAAATTCACCCCTCCACTTT.

The chain has TRBV5-5 and TRBJ1-1, with unresolved D. The V end was cut by 3 bases, the J end by 3 bases, with 6 bases between. Germline loops: CDR1 SGHKS, CDR2 YYEKEE (reference sequence). The length of the CDR3 is 12 residues. The CDR3 DNA sequence: TGTGCCAGCAGCTGGAGGTACACTGAAGCTTTCTTT. It translates to CASSWRYTEAFF.

This clone was seen once. The rearrangement uses TRBV5-6 and TRBJ1-2; D is undetermined. Between the trimmed V and J ends, which lost 4 bases and 0 bases, there was a span of 7 bases. CDR1 and CDR2 (germline): SGHDT, YYEEEE. This CDR3 region has 13 residues. CDR3 DNA sequence: TGTGCCAGCAGCCCGGGTTCTAACTATGGCTACACCTTC. Translation: CASSPGSNYGYTF. Supplemented by reference TRBV5-6 and TRBJ1-2, the full variable domain reads DAGVTQSPTHLIKTRGQQVTLRCSPKSGHDTVSWYQQALGQGPQFIFQYYEEEERQRGNFPDRFSGHQFPNYSSELNVNALLLGDSALYLCASSPGSNYGYTFGSGTRLTVV.

About this clone itself: Compared with germline, one end of the junction differs, possibly owing to a read error. The chain is built from TRBV15 and TRBJ1-4, with TRBD1 identical over 8 bases. The CDR3 covers 14 residues. The germline CDR1 and CDR2 sequences are LNHNV and YYDKDF (reference sequence). This chain's CDR3 is CATRRGQGAEKLFF. The CDR3 nucleotides are TGTGCCACCAGAAGAGGACAGGGAGCTGAAAAACTGTTTTTT.

DNA for the CDR3: TGTGCCAGCAGCCTGGGCCGTGGACTAGCAAGTCAAGAGACCCAGTACTTC. This sequence encodes CASSLGRGLASQETQYF. The J gene is TRBJ2-5, the V gene TRBV3-1 (or the pseudogene TRBV3-2), with 8 nucleotides matching TRBD2. This CDR3 region has 17 residues. Trimming removed 4 bases from V and 2 bases from J; junction bases left unmatched: 12. The germline CDR1 and CDR2 sequences are LGHDT and YNNKEL (reference sequence).